This T cell receptor beta chain stems from a study of quantifying T cell responses using KT2 cells. Study at large: Reverse transcription used primers in the TCR alpha and beta constant regions.

An oligo carrying a UMI was ligated to the cDNA 3' end. First-round PCR used around 4 cycles and beta primers RC1.1 and RC1.2 covering TRBC1 and TRBC2. TCRdb itself ran the UMI-ligation and nested PCR reads through MiXCR, one entry per CDR3 protein. Altogether 25,000 to 40,000 distinct CDR3 sequences are present, over 9% being singletons, with the ten largest covering roughly 10%. The germline CDR1 and CDR2 sequences are SQVTM and ANQGSEA. The CDR3 is made up of 15 amino acids. The germline V and J ends were trimmed by 0 bases and 5 bases, with 16 bases remaining between them. Unfractionated PBMC were spiked with known numbers of KT2 clone cells.

The origin of this receptor is a human donor. Sequenced input: PBMCs spiked with cells of the T cell clone KT2. The chain is built from TRBV29-1 and TRBJ2-5, with D perhaps TRBD1 (9 bases). CDR3 DNA: TGCAGCGTTGAAGATGGGACAGGGACTAGGGAGACCCAGTACTTC. Its protein product is CSVEDGTGTRETQYF.